This TCR beta chain stems from a study of low-dose radiotherapy and immunotherapy resistance in tumors (dated 2022 in TCRdb). For context, the study as a whole: Patients in Cohort 1 were given 0.5 Gy per fraction every 2 weeks, and the prescribed total PTV dose was 6.5 Gy. Cohort 2 received 1 Gy per fraction every two weeks, with a total of 13 Gy over 26 weeks. Intravenous cyclophosphamide at 200 mg/m2 was administered every two weeks, one day ahead of each radiation and immunotherapy administration. Patients were given nivolumab as a 240 mg flat dose every two weeks and ipilimumab at 1 mg/kg every six weeks, with both drugs delivered intravenously. No randomization into treatment groups was done for the people taking part in the trial. The translational analysis covered eight patients: three from the first dose cohort and the first five from the second dose cohort. Starting on cycle 1 day 1, patients took 300 mg of aspirin by mouth once a day for four cycles.

First-strand cDNA was synthesized with Superscript III and a set of TRAV- and TRBV-specific primers, covering both TCRalpha and TCRbeta chains. A roughly 19-cycle PCR with Phusion amplified the TCRs, pairing a constant-region primer with the adapter that was attached to the V primers. Isolated mRNA was amplified with the MessageAmp II aRNA Amplification Kit, using a roughly 15-hour in vitro transcription at 37°C. The Dynabeads mRNA DIRECT Purification Kit was used to isolate mRNA for TCR sequencing. A second roughly 27-cycle Phusion PCR added indexed Illumina adapters, and products were purified with AMPure XP beads. As for the authors' bioinformatics: Using custom Perl scripts, TCR sequences that encoded the same protein were pooled, out-of-frame sequences were dropped, and the abundance of each clonotype was calculated. Any TCR sequence backed by just one read was left out of the analysis. The metrics used to describe the repertoires included Shannon entropy, Gini index, clonality, richness, and the frequency of TCRs shared between repertoires. The public sequencing data were trimmed at Q25 with fastp and processed into clonotypes with MiXCR by TCRdb, which kept only in-frame beta chains. Each entry is one CDR3 protein sequence, shown with its most common DNA and genes. Here the V and J calls rest on TCRdb's processing, not on the authors' analysis. A total of 8,800 or so distinct CDR3 sequences appear in this sample, approximately 77% of them only once. The ten biggest clones cover roughly 1.4% of the sample.

The donors came from RACIN, which was a single-arm phase I dose-escalation trial that paired nivolumab and ipilimumab with aspirin, low-dose cyclophosphamide and low-dose radiotherapy. To be eligible, a patient needed to have an advanced solid tumor that was TIL-negative. Comments on this clonotype: The antigen this receptor binds is unknown. One base away there is no much larger clone; base qualities are not given.

The CDR3 contains 13 residues, cysteine and phenylalanine counted. Just CDR3 DNA is preserved here, 39 bases in frame from base 1. The germline V gene provides CDR1 SQVTM and CDR2 ANQGSEA. V was cut back by 2 bases and J by 5 bases, leaving a gap of 10 bases between them. The V and J segments used are TRBV29-1 and TRBJ1-5; TRBD1 is perhaps the D gene, given 6 matching bases. The TCR originated in a human donor with advanced metastatic prostate, ovarian, gallbladder or colorectal cancer (not recorded which). This table probably holds off-target reads from a library built for another chain. The sequenced DNA: TGCAGCGTTGAAACAGGGTTCGATCAGCCCCAGCATTTT. The resulting protein is CSVETGFDQPQHF.